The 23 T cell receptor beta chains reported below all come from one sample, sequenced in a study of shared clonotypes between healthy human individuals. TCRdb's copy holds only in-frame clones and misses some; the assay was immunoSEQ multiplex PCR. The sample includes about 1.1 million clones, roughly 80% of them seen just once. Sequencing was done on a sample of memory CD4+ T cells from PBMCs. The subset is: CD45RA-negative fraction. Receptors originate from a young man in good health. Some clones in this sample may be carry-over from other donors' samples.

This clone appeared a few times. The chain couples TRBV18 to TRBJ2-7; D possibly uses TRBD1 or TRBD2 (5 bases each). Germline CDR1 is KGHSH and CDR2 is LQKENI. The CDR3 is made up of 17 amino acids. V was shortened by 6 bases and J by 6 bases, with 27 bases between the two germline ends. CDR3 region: CASSPATKGTGGLEQYF. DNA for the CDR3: TGTGCCAGCTCCCCAGCTACAAAGGGGACCGGCGGGCTCGAGCAGTACTTC.

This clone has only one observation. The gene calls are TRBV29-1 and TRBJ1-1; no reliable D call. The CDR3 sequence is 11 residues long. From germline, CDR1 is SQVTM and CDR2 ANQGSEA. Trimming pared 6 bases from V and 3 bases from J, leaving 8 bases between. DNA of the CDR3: TGCAGCGTCCTAGCATACACTGAAGCTTTCTTT. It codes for CSVLAYTEAFF.

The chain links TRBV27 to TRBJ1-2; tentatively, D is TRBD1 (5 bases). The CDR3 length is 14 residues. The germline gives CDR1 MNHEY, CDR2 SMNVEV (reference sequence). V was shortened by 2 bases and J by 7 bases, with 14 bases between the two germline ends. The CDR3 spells CASSLGLGRGGYTF. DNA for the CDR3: TGTGCCAGCAGTTTAGGGCTGGGGCGAGGTGGCTACACCTTC.

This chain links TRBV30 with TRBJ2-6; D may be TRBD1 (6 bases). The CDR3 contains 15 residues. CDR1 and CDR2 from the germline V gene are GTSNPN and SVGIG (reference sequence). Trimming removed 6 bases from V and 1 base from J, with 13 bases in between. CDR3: CACPGHNSGANVLTF. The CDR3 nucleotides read TGTGCCTGCCCGGGACACAATTCTGGGGCCAACGTCCTGACTTTC.

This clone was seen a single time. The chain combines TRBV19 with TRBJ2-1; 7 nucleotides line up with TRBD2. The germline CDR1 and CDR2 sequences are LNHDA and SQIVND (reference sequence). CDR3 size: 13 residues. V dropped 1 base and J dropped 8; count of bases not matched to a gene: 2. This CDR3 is CASSIAGGYEQFF. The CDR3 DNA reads TGTGCCAGTAGTATAGCGGGAGGATATGAGCAGTTCTTC.

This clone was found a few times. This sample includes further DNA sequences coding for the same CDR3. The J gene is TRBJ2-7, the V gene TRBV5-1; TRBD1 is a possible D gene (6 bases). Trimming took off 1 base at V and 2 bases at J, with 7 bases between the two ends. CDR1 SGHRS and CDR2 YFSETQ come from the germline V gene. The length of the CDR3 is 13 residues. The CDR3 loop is CASSLSGAYEQYF. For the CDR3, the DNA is TGCGCCAGCAGCTTGTCAGGGGCCTACGAGCAGTACTTC.

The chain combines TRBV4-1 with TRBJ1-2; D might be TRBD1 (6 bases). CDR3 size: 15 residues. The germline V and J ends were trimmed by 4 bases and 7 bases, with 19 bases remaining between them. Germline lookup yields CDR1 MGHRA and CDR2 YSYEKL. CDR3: CASSPQKNRAGGYTF. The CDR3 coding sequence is TGCGCCAGCAGCCCCCAAAAGAACAGGGCTGGTGGCTACACCTTC.

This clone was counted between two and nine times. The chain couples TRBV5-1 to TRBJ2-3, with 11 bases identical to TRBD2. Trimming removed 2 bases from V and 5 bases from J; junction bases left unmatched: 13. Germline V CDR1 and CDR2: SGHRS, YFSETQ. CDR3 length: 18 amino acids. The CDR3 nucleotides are TGCGCCAGCAGCTTAAAGGCCAGGGCGACTAGCGGGGTAGATACGCAGTATTTT. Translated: CASSLKARATSGVDTQYF.

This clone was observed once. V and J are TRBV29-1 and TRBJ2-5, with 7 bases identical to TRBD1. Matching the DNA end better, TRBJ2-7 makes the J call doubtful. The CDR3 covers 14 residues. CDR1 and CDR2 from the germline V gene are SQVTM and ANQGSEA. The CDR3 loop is CSARTGTESYEQYF. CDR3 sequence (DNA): TGCAGCGCCCGAACCGGGACAGAATCCTACGAGCAGTACTTC.

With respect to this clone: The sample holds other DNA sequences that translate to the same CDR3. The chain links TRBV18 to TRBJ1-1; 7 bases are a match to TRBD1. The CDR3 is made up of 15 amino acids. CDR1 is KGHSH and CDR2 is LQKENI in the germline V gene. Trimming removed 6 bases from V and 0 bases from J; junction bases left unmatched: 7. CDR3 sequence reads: CASSPQQGMNTEAFF. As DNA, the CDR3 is TGTGCCAGCTCCCCCCAACAGGGGATGAACACTGAAGCTTTCTTT. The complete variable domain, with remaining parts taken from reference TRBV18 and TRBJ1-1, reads NAGVMQNPRHLVRRRGQEARLRCSPMKGHSHVYWYRQLPEEGLKFMVYLQKENIIDESGMPKERFSAEFPKEGPSILRIQQVVRGDSAAYFCASSPQQGMNTEAFFGQGTRLTVV.

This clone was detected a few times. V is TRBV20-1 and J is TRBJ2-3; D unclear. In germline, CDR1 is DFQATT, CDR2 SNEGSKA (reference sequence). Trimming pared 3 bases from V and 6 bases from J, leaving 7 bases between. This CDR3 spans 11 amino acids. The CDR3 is CSASRWDTQYF. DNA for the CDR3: TGCAGTGCTAGCAGGTGGGATACGCAGTATTTT.

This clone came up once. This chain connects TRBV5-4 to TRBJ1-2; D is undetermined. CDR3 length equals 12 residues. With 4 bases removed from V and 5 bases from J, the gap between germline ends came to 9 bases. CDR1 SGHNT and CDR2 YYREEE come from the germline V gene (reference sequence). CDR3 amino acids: CASSPDSYGYTF. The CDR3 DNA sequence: TGTGCCAGCAGCCCCGATTCGTATGGCTACACCTTC.

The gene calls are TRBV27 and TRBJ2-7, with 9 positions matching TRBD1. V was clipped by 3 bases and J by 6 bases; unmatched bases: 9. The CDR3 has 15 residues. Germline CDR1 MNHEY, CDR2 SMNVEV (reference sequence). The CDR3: CASSFSQGAWSEQYF. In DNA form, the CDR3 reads TGTGCCAGCAGTTTTTCACAGGGGGCCTGGTCCGAGCAGTACTTC.

The CDR3, as DNA: TGTGCCTGGAGTGGCCCCTCGGGGGAGACCCAGTACTTC. Protein product: CAWSGPSGETQYF. The chain joins TRBV30 to TRBJ2-5; a weak D match, TRBD2 (5 bases). Germline CDR1 GTSNPN, CDR2 SVGIG (reference sequence). This CDR3 comprises 13 residues. Trimming cost V 1 base and J 5 bases, with 11 bases left between them.

The CDR3 loop reads CASSTYAGGGETQYF. DNA of the CDR3: TGTGCCAGCAGCACCTATGCAGGGGGCGGGGAGACCCAGTACTTC. The chain carries TRBV21-1 and TRBJ2-5; the table calls TRBD1, which could not be checked here. TRBV21-1 is recorded as a pseudogene. This CDR3 region has 15 residues.

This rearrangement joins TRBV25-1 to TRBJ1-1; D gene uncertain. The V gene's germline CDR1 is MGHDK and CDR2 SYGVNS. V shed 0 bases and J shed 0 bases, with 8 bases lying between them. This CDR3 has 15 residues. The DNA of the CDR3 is TGTGCCAGCAGTGAATATTCCACCATGAACACTGAAGCTTTCTTT. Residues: CASSEYSTMNTEAFF.

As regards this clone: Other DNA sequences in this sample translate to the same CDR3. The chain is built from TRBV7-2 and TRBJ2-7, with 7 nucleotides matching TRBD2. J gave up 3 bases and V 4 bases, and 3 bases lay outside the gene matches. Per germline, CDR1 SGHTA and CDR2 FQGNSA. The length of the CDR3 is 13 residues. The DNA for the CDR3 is TGTGCCAGCAGCTCTGGGGGGGGCTACGAGCAGTACTTC. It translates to CASSSGGGYEQYF.

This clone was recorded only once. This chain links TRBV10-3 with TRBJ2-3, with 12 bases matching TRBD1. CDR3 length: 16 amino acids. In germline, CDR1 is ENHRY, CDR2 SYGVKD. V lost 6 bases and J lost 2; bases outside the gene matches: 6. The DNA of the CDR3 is TGTGCCATCAGCCCCGGGACAGGGGGCGTCACAGATACGCAGTATTTT. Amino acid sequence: CAISPGTGGVTDTQYF.

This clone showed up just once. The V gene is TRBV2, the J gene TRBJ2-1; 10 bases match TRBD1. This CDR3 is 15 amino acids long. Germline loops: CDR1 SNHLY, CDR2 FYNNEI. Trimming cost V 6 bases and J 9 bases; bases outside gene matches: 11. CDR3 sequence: CASSAWDRGRGEQFF. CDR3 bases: TGTGCCAGCAGCGCGTGGGACAGGGGACGCGGTGAGCAGTTCTTC.

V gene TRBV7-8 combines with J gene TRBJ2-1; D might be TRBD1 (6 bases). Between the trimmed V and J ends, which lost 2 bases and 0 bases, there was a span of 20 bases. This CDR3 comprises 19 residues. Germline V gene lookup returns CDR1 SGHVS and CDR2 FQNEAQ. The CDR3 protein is CASSLQDGWDTRSYNEQFF. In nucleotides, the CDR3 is TGTGCCAGCAGCTTACAAGATGGTTGGGACACCCGCTCCTACAATGAGCAGTTCTTC.

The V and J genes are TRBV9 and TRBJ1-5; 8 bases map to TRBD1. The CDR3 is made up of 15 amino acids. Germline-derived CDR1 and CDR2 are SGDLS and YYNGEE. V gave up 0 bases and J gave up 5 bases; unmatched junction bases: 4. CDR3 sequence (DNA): TGTGCCAGCAGCGTAGATTCAGGGGGCGATCAGCCCCAGCATTTT. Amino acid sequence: CASSVDSGGDQPQHF.

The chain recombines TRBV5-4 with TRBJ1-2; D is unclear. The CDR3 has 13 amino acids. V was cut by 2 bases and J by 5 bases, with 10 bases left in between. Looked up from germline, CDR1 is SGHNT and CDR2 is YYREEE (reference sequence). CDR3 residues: CASSFEQSYGYTF. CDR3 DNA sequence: TGTGCCAGCAGCTTCGAACAGTCATATGGCTACACCTTC. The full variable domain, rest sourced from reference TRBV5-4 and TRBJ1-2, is ETGVTQSPTHLIKTRGQQVTLRCSSQSGHNTVSWYQQALGQGPQFIFQYYREEENGRGNFPPRFSGLQFPNYSSELNVNALELDDSALYLCASSFEQSYGYTFGSGTRLTVV.

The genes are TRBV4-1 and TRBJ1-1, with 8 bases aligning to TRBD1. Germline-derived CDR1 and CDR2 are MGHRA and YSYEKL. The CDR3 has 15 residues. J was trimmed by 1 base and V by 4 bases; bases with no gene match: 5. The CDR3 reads CASSRTGQGNTEAFF. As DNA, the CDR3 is TGCGCCAGCAGCCGGACCGGACAGGGGAACACTGAAGCTTTCTTT.